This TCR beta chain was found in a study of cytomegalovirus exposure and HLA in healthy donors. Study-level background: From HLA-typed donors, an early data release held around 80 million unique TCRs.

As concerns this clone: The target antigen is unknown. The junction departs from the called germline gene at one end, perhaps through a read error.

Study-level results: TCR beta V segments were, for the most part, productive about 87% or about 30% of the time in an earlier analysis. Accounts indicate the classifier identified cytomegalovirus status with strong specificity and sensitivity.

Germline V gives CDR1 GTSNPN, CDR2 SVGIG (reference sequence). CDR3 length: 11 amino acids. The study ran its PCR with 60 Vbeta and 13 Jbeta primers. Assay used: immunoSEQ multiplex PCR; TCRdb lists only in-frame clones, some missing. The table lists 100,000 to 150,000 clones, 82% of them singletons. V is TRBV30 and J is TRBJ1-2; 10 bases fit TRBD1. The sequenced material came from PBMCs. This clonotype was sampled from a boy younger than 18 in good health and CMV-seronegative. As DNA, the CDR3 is TGTGCCTGGACCGGGACAGGGGAGGGTCCGTTC. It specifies CAWTGTGEGPF.